The T cell receptor beta chain described here comes from a study of graft-versus-host responses after intestinal transplantation. Study-level findings and limits: Within the allografts of patients who had graft-donor T cell macrochimerism, graft-versus-host to host-versus-graft clonal ratios were high.

The table came from immunoSEQ multiplex PCR; TCRdb's copy has only in-frame clones and leaves some out. The repertoire consists of tens of thousands of clones, with around 96% occurring once and the leading ten covering about 0.76%. Of note for this clone: The target antigen is unknown.

V gave up 0 bases and J gave up 8 bases; unmatched junction bases: 2. The germline CDR1 and CDR2 sequences are SGHDN and FVKESK. CDR3 length: 13 amino acids. This clonotype was sampled from a human patient who received an intestinal transplant, so some T cells may come from the graft donor. Sequencing was performed on PBMCs, taken 16 days after intestinal transplant. This sequence joins TRBV14 and TRBJ1-2; 8 bases are shared with TRBD1. The CDR3 sequence is CASSQDRGLGYTF. The CDR3 nucleotides are TGTGCCAGCAGCCAAGACAGGGGGCTGGGCTACACCTTC.